A selection of T cell receptor beta chains follows, all from one sample in a study of Graves' ophthalmopathy and Graves' hyperthyroidism. Each CDR3 protein is one row after TCRdb ran MiXCR on the multiplex PCR reads. The table shows 300,000 to 400,000 distinct CDR3 sequences, with about a sixth occurring only once. Specimen: peripheral blood. The receptors derive from an adult woman with stable Graves' hyperthyroidism. Each CDR3 is given with its conserved first and last residue. A D gene is named only where the DNA matches it firmly. Where a row states a size, it is once, few, many or the class of an expanded clone; other rows omit it.

>many|TRBJ2-5|-|TRBV29-1
CSGAGAWETQYF
TGCAGCGGGGCTGGAGCTTGGGAGACCCAGTACTTC
>many|TRBJ2-7|TRBD1|TRBV27
CASSTLDRSYEQYF
TGTGCCAGCAGTACACTGGACAGGTCCTACGAGCAGTACTTC
>many|TRBJ2-2|-|TRBV4-3
CASSPGLANTGELFF
TGCGCCAGCAGCCCGGGACTGGCAAACACCGGGGAGCTGTTTTTT
>-|TRBJ1-2|TRBD1|TRBV6-1
CASSDTDRFYYGYTF
TGTGCCAGCAGTGACACGGACAGGTTTTACTATGGCTACACCTTC
>many|TRBJ2-7|TRBD1|TRBV6-2/TRBV6-3
CASSDPGQVYEQYF
TGTGCCAGCTCAGATCCGGGACAGGTCTACGAGCAGTACTTC
>many|TRBJ2-5|-|TRBV10-3
CAATGNQETQYF
TGTGCCGCAACAGGGAACCAAGAGACCCAGTACTTC
>-|TRBJ2-7|TRBD1|TRBV4-1
CASSQVAGGISYEQYF
TGCGCCAGCAGCCAAGTGGCAGGGGGTATTTCCTACGAGCAGTACTTC
>-|TRBJ2-5|TRBD2|TRBV15
CATSSGTSGGRETQYF
TGTGCCACCAGCAGCGGGACTAGCGGGGGGAGAGAGACCCAGTACTTC
>few|TRBJ1-2|-|TRBV4-1
CASSQDPGASYGYTF
TGCGCCAGCAGCCAGGATCCAGGTGCTAGCTATGGCTACACCTTC
>many|TRBJ1-1|-|TRBV5-1
CASSLGTSTGQGKAFF
TGCGCCAGCAGCTTGGGCACATCGACAGGCCAAGGGAAAGCTTTCTTT
>many|TRBJ2-2|-|TRBV19
CASSIGRDTEELFF
TGTGCCAGTAGTATAGGCCGGGACACCGAGGAGCTGTTTTTT
>-|TRBJ2-4|-|TRBV2
CASSDRRSGGIKYF
TGTGCCAGCAGTGATAGGCGGTCCGGAGGCATTAAGTACTTC
>many|TRBJ1-1|-|TRBV9
CASSALMNTEAFF
TGTGCCAGCAGCGCACTGATGAACACTGAAGCTTTCTTT
>many|TRBJ2-2|-|TRBV6-4
CASSPFIQRNTGELFF
TGTGCCAGCAGTCCCTTTATACAGCGGAACACCGGGGAGCTGTTTTTT
>many|TRBJ1-6|-|TRBV6-1
CAARGRSPLHF
TGTGCCGCCAGAGGTCGTTCACCCCTCCACTTT
>many|TRBJ2-2|TRBD2|TRBV5-1
CASSFRSGAGVPGELFF
TGCGCCAGCAGCTTTCGTTCGGGAGCGGGGGTCCCCGGGGAGCTGTTTTTT
>-|TRBJ1-1|-|TRBV7-6
CAIRDYRSTEAFF
TGTGCCATCCGGGACTACAGGAGCACTGAAGCTTTCTTT
>many|TRBJ1-5|-|TRBV12-3/TRBV12-4
CASSHTPGGNQPQHF
TGTGCCAGCAGTCATACTCCGGGTGGGAATCAGCCCCAGCATTTT
>-|TRBJ2-5|TRBD2|TRBV28
CASTSGAGTQYF
TGTGCCAGCACTAGCGGTGCAGGAACCCAGTACTTC
>many|TRBJ2-7|-|TRBV6-1
CASSQAPSSSYEQYF
TGTGCCAGCAGTCAAGCACCGTCGAGCTCCTACGAGCAGTACTTC
>few|TRBJ2-7|TRBD2|TRBV13
CASSLAGRLYEQYF
TGTGCCAGCAGTCTAGCGGGACGCCTCTACGAGCAGTACTTC
>many|TRBJ2-4|-|TRBV6-5
CASMGDLAKNIQYF
TGTGCCAGCATGGGAGATCTAGCCAAAAACATTCAGTACTTC
>many|TRBJ2-7|-|TRBV7-9
CASSESVDHYEQYF
TGTGCCAGCAGCGAGAGCGTGGACCACTACGAGCAGTACTTC
>many|TRBJ2-7|TRBD2|TRBV7-3
CASSLNFREAQDEQYF
TGTGCCAGCAGCTTAAATTTCCGGGAGGCCCAGGACGAGCAGTACTTC
>once|TRBJ1-2|TRBD1|TRBV7-2
CASSARTGPGNDYTF
TGTGCTAGCAGTGCAAGGACAGGGCCGGGAAATGACTACACCTTC
>many|TRBJ1-1|-|TRBV5-1
CASSRGPSPEAFF
TGCGCCAGCAGCCGGGGACCGAGCCCTGAAGCTTTCTTT
>-|TRBJ1-5|-|TRBV18
CASSPGAGEGQPQHF
TGTGCCAGCTCACCAGGGGCAGGGGAAGGTCAGCCCCAGCATTTT
>few|TRBJ1-3|-|TRBV4-1
CASSQPEWGRAGTIYF
TGCGCCAGCAGCCAACCCGAGTGGGGGAGGGCCGGCACCATATATTTT
>few|TRBJ1-5|-|TRBV6-1
CASSEQGHQPQHF
TGTGCCAGCAGTGAACAGGGCCATCAGCCCCAGCATTTT
>many|TRBJ1-5|-|TRBV27
CASSPLGGFSNQPQHF
TGTGCCAGCAGTCCCTTGGGGGGGTTTAGCAATCAGCCCCAGCATTTT
>many|TRBJ1-1|TRBD1|TRBV29-1
CSVGRRQGEGEAFF
TGCAGCGTTGGTAGACGACAGGGGGAGGGTGAAGCTTTCTTT
>many|TRBJ2-7|-|TRBV11-2
CASSLGFGAYEQYF
TGTGCCAGCAGCTTAGGTTTCGGCGCCTACGAGCAGTACTTC
>few|TRBJ2-2|TRBD2|TRBV9
CASSAGLAGGAGELFF
TGTGCCAGCAGCGCAGGACTAGCGGGAGGGGCCGGGGAGCTGTTTTTT
>-|TRBJ2-7|-|TRBV30
CAWSGEYRVRGSYEQYF
TGTGCCTGGAGTGGCGAATACCGGGTCAGGGGTTCCTACGAGCAGTACTTC
>many|TRBJ2-7|TRBD1|TRBV9
CASSPSDRVYREQYF
TGTGCCAGCAGCCCCTCCGACAGGGTTTATCGCGAGCAGTACTTC
>many|TRBJ2-7|-|TRBV28
CASSLSGSPEQYF
TGTGCCAGCAGTTTATCCGGGAGTCCCGAGCAGTACTTC
>many|TRBJ2-7|TRBD1|TRBV2
CASSSDRGYEQYF
TGTGCCAGCAGTTCGGACAGGGGTTACGAGCAGTACTTC
>many|TRBJ2-7|-|TRBV28
CASSVAGLQHEQYF
TGTGCCAGCAGTGTCGCGGGACTCCAGCACGAGCAGTACTTC
>many|TRBJ2-7|-|TRBV7-2
CASSLWGQTYEQYF
TGTGCCAGCAGCTTGTGGGGGCAAACCTACGAGCAGTACTTC
>many|TRBJ1-5|-|TRBV28
CASSLIQVSNQPQHF
TGTGCCAGCAGTTTAATCCAGGTTAGCAATCAGCCCCAGCATTTT
>many|TRBJ2-7|TRBD1|TRBV4-1
CATRGTGHSEQYF
TGCGCCACTCGCGGGACAGGGCATAGCGAGCAGTACTTC
>many|TRBJ2-7|-|TRBV29-1
CSVRESGVEQYF
TGCAGCGTCCGAGAGTCAGGGGTCGAGCAGTACTTC
>many|TRBJ2-5|TRBD2|TRBV7-2
CASSLAPSGRSETQYF
TGTGCCAGCAGCTTAGCGCCTAGCGGGAGGTCGGAGACCCAGTACTTC
>many|TRBJ1-2|-|TRBV5-1
CASSLAQGMIGYTF
TGCGCCAGCAGCTTGGCCCAGGGTATGATTGGCTACACCTTC
>many|TRBJ2-7|TRBD1|TRBV27
CASGFPGTGSYEQYF
TGTGCCAGCGGTTTCCCCGGGACAGGGTCTTACGAGCAGTACTTC
>-|TRBJ1-3|-|TRBV2
CASGASGNTIYF
TGTGCCAGCGGCGCGTCTGGAAACACTATATATTTT
>many|TRBJ2-7|-|TRBV6-5
CASSYSGGKNEQYF
TGTGCCAGCAGTTACTCCGGCGGGAAGAACGAGCAGTACTTC
>-|TRBJ1-6|TRBD1|TRBV6-5
CASSYSTRGNSPLHF
TGTGCCAGCAGTTACTCGACCAGGGGGAATTCACCCCTCCACTTT
>many|TRBJ1-5|-|TRBV12-3/TRBV12-4
CASSLALGPIPQHF
TGTGCCAGCAGTTTAGCATTAGGACCTATCCCCCAGCATTTT
>once|TRBJ2-7|-|TRBV27
CASSLYRGGDEQYF
TGTGCCAGCAGTTTATACAGGGGGGGTGACGAGCAGTACTTC
>many|TRBJ1-2|TRBD1|TRBV12-3/TRBV12-4
CASSLGTGLIRFNGYTF
TGTGCCAGCAGTTTAGGGACAGGCCTAATCCGCTTCAATGGCTACACCTTC
>many|TRBJ2-5|-|TRBV18
CASSDRVSSLKTQYF
TGTGCCAGCTCAGACCGGGTCTCATCCCTCAAGACCCAGTACTTC
>many|TRBJ2-5|-|TRBV4-1
CASSQDPVAGIQETQYF
TGCGCCAGCAGCCAAGACCCGGTGGCCGGGATCCAAGAGACCCAGTACTTC
>many|TRBJ2-7|-|TRBV6-1
CASRPGGGTYEQYF
TGTGCCAGCAGACCAGGGGGAGGAACCTACGAGCAGTACTTC
>many|TRBJ2-4|TRBD1|TRBV28
CASTLDRGGKNIKYF
TGTGCCAGCACCCTAGACAGGGGAGGCAAAAACATTAAGTACTTC